This entry describes one T cell receptor beta chain. Its target is unknown. Positive CCR7 selection of CD45RO-negative cells yielded the naive CD8 cells, and terminally differentiated effector memory CD45RA+ cells were excluded. The sample is drawn from a study of shared clonotypes between healthy human individuals. Study outcomes and limitations: Naive subsets generally exceeded memory subsets in estimated richness. Naive CD4 clonotypes overlapped across a handful of donors at 4.5% to 5.5%.

Produced via immunoSEQ multiplex PCR; TCRdb's table is partial and in-frame only. The data show about 610,000 clones, roughly 96% seen once. Trimming removed 5 bases from V and 7 bases from J, with 9 bases in between. CDR1 and CDR2 (germline): SGHNT, YYREEE (reference sequence). This CDR3 has 11 amino acids. The chain uses TRBV5-4 and TRBJ1-1; D is perhaps TRBD1 (5 bases). Sequencing was done on a sample of naive CD8+ T cells sorted from blood. The receptor was derived from a woman aged 30 to 39 in good health. CDR3 protein: CASSYQGEAFF. The CDR3 region has the DNA TGTGCCAGCAGTTATCAGGGTGAAGCTTTCTTT.